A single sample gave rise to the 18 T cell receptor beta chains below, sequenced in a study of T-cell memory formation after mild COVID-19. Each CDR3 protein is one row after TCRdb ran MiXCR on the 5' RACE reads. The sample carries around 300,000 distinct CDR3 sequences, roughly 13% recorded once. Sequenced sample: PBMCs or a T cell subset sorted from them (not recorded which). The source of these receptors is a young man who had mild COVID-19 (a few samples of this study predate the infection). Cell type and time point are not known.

CDR3 in DNA: TGTGCCAGCAGCCAAGGGAGGGCTCGGGACAATGAGCAGTTCTTC. The encoded protein is CASSQGRARDNEQFF. This chain uses TRBV7-3 with TRBJ2-1, with TRBD2 identical over 7 bases. Germline values: CDR1 SGHTA, CDR2 FQGTGA. After removal of 5 bases from V and 5 bases from J, the junction contained 9 bases not matched to a gene. The CDR3 is made up of 15 amino acids.

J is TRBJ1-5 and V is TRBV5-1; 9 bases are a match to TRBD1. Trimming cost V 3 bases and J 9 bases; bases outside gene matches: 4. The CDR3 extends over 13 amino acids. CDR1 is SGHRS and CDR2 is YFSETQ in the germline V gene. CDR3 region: CASSWGQGWPQHF. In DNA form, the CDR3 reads TGCGCCAGCAGCTGGGGACAGGGATGGCCCCAGCATTTT.

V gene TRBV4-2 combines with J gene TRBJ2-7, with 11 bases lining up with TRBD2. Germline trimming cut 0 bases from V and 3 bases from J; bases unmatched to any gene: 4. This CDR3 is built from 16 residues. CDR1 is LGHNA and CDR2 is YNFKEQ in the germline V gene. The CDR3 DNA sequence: TGTGCCAGCAGCCAAGATCCCCTAGCGGGGGGCTACGAGCAGTACTTC. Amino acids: CASSQDPLAGGYEQYF.

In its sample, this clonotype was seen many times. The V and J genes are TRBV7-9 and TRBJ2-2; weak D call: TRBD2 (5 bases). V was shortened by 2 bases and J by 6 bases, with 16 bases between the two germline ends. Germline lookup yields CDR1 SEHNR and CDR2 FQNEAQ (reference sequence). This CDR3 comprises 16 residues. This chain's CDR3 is CASSLFGLRGSGELFF. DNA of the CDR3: TGTGCCAGCAGCTTATTTGGCCTAAGAGGGTCCGGGGAGCTGTTTTTT. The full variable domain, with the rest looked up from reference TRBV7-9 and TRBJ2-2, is DTGVSQNPRHKITKRGQNVTFRCDPISEHNRLYWYRQTLGQGPEFLTYFQNEAQLEKSRLLSDRFSAERPKGSFSTLEIQRTEQGDSAMYLCASSLFGLRGSGELFFGEGSRLTVL.

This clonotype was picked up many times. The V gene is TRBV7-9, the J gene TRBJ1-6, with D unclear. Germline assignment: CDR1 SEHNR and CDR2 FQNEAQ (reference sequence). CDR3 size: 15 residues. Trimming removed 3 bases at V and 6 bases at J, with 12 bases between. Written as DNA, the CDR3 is TGTGCCAGCAGCTTCTGGGCAGGACTTAATTCACCCCTCCACTTT. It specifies CASSFWAGLNSPLHF. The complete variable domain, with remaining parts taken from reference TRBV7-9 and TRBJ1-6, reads DTGVSQNPRHKITKRGQNVTFRCDPISEHNRLYWYRQTLGQGPEFLTYFQNEAQLEKSRLLSDRFSAERPKGSFSTLEIQRTEQGDSAMYLCASSFWAGLNSPLHFGNGTRLTVT.

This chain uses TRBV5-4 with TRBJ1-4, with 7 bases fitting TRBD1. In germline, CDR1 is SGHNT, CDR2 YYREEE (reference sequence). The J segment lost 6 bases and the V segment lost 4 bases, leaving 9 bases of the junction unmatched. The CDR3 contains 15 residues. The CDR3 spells CASSDRQGADEKLFF. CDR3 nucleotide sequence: TGTGCCAGCAGCGACCGACAGGGCGCGGATGAAAAACTGTTTTTT.

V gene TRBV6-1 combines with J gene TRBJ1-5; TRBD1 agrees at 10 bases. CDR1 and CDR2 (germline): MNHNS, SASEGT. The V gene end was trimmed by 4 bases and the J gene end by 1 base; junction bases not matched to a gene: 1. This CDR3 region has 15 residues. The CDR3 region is CASSGQGASNQPQHF. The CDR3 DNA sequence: TGTGCCAGCAGTGGACAGGGGGCCAGCAATCAGCCCCAGCATTTT.

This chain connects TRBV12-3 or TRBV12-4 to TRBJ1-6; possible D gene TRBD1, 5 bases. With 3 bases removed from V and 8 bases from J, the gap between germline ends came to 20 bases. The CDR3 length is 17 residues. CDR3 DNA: TGTGCCAGCAGTTTGGGAATAAGGGGCCGTGATGATTCACCCCTCCACTTT. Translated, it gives CASSLGIRGRDDSPLHF.

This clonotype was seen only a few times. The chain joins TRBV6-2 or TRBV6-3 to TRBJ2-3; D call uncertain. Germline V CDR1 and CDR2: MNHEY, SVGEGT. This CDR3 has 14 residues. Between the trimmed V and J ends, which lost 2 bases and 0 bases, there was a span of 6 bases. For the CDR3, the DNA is TGTGCCAGCAGTTACCCCCAAAGCACAGATACGCAGTATTTT. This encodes CASSYPQSTDTQYF.

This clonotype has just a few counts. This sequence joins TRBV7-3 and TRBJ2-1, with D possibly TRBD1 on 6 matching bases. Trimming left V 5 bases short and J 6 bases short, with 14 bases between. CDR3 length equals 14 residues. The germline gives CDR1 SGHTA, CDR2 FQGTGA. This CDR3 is CASSLIQGANEQFF. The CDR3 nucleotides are TGTGCCAGCAGCCTCATACAGGGAGCCAATGAGCAGTTCTTC.

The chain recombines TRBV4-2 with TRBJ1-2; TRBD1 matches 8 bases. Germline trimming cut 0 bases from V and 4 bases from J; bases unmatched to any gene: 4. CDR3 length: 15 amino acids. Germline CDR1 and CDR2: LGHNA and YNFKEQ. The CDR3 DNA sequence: TGTGCCAGCAGCCAAGAGCAGGGGGCGGGCTATGGCTACACCTTC. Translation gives CASSQEQGAGYGYTF.

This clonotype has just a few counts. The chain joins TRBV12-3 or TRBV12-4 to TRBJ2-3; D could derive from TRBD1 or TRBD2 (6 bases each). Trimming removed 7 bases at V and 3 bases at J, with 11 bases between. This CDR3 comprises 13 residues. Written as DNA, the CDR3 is TGTGCCAGCACCCTAGGGGGGACAGATACGCAGTATTTT. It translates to CASTLGGTDTQYF.

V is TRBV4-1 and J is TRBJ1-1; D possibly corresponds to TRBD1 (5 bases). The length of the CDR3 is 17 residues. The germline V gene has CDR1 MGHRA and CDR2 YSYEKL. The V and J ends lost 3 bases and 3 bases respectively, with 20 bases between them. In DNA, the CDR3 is TGCGCCAGCAGCCACGGGTGGGATCAGGGTAAGGACACTGAAGCTTTCTTT. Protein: CASSHGWDQGKDTEAFF.

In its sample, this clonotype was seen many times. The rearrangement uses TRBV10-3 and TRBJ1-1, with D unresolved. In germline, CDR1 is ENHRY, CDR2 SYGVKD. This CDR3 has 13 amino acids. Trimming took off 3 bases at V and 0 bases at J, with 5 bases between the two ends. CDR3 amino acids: CAISDSMNTEAFF. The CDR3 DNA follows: TGTGCCATCAGTGATTCTATGAACACTGAAGCTTTCTTT.

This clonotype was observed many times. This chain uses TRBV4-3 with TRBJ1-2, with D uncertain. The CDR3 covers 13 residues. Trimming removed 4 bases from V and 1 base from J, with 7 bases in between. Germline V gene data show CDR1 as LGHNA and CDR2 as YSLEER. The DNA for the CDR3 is TGCGCCAGCAGCCCGGGCCTTAACTATGGCTACACCTTC. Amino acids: CASSPGLNYGYTF.

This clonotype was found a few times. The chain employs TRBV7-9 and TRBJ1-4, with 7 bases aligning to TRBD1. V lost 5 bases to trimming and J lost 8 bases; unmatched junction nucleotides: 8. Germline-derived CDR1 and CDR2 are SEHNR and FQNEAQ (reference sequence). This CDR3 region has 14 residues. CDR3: CASSPNTGAEKLFF. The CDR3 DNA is TGTGCCAGCAGCCCAAATACAGGGGCGGAAAAACTGTTTTTT.

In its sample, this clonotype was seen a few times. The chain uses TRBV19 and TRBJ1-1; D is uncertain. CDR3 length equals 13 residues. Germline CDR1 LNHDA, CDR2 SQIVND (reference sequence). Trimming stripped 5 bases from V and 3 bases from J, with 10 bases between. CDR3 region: CASSDTVYTEAFF. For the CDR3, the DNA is TGTGCCAGTAGTGACACGGTATACACTGAAGCTTTCTTT.

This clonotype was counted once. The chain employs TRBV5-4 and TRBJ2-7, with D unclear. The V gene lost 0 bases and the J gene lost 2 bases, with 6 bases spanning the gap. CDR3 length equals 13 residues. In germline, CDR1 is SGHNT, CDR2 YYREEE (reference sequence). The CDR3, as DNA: TGTGCCAGCAGCTTGGAGGCAGCCTACGAGCAGTACTTC. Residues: CASSLEAAYEQYF.